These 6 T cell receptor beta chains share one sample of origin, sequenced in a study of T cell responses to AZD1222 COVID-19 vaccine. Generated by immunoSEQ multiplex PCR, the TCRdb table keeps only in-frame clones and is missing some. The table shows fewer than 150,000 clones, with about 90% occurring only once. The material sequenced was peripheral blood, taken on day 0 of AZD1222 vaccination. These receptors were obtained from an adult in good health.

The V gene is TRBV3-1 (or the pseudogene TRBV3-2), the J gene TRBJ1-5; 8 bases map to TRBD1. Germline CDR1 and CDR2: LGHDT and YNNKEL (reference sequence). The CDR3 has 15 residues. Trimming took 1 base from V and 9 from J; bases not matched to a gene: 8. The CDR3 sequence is CASSQVRDRRAPQHF. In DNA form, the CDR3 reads TGTGCCAGCAGCCAAGTTAGGGACAGGAGGGCGCCCCAGCATTTT.

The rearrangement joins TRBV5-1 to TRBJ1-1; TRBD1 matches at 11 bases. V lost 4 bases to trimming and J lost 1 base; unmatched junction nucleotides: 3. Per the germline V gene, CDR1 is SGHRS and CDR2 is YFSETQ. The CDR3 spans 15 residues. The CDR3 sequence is CASSLGTGGNTEAFF. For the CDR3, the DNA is TGCGCCAGCAGCCTGGGGACAGGGGGGAACACTGAAGCTTTCTTT.

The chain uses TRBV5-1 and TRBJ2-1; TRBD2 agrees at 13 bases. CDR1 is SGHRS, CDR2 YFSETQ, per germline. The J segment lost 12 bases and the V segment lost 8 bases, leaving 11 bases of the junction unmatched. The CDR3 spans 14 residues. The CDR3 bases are TGCGCCAGTCACGGGGGGACTAGCGGGGCAGTGCAGTTCTTC. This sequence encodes CASHGGTSGAVQFF.

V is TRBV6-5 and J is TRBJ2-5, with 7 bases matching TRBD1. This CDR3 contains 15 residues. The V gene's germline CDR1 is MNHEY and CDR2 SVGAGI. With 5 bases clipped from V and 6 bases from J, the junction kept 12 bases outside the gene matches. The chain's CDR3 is CASSTSRGPLQTQYF. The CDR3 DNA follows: TGTGCCAGCAGTACAAGTAGGGGGCCCTTACAGACCCAGTACTTC.

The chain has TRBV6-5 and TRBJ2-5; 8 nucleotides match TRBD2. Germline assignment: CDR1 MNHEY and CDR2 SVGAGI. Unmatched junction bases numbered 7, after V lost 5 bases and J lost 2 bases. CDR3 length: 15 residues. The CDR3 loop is CASSRRGGSQETQYF. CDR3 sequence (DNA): TGTGCCAGCAGTCGCCGGGGGGGCTCACAAGAGACCCAGTACTTC.

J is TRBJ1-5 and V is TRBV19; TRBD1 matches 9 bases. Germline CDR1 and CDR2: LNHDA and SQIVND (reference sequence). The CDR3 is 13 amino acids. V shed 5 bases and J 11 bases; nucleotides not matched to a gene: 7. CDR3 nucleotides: TGTGCCAGTAGTTCGGGACAGGGAAGGACCCAGCATTTT. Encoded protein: CASSSGQGRTQHF.